The 9 T cell receptor beta chains below were found in one sample sequenced in a study of T-cell reconstitution after alpha-beta-depleted transplantation in children. Unique molecular identifiers featured in how the TCRbeta library was prepared. One entry per CDR3 protein results from TCRdb running MiXCR on the PCR reads. The sample includes about 580,000 distinct CDR3 sequences, about 21% of them seen just once. Sample: PBMCs, mostly from graft donor cells, taken 360 days after TCRalphabeta/CD19-depleted stem cell transplant. The receptors originated from a boy in the first two years of life who had a stem cell transplant for acute myeloid leukemia, so the T cells may come from the graft donor.

This clonotype was counted many times. The V call is TRBV28, the J call TRBJ2-3; tentatively, D is TRBD1 (5 bases). The germline gives CDR1 MDHEN, CDR2 SYDVKM. Trimming cost V 5 bases and J 0 bases, with 21 bases left between them. This CDR3 is built from 18 residues. The CDR3 nucleotides are TGTGCCAGCAGTCCGCTCGGATGGACAAACCTTAGCACAGATACGCAGTATTTT. This translates into CASSPLGWTNLSTDTQYF.

This clonotype has a handful of counts. The V and J genes are TRBV12-3 or TRBV12-4 and TRBJ2-1; 9 bases are shared with TRBD2. The CDR3 is 15 amino acids. V shed 8 bases, J shed 6 bases, and the junction held 11 bases outside the gene matches. The DNA for the CDR3 is TGTGCCAGCGTCACGGCGGGGGGGTCCAGCAATGAGCAGTTCTTC. Its protein is CASVTAGGSSNEQFF.

The chain has TRBV11-2 and TRBJ2-3; D is uncertain. The germline gives CDR1 SGHAT, CDR2 FQNNGV. Trimming left V 0 bases short and J 4 bases short, with 8 bases between. The CDR3 loop spans 14 amino acids. This CDR3 reads CASSLDRFSDTQYF. CDR3 in DNA: TGTGCCAGCAGCTTAGACCGATTCTCAGATACGCAGTATTTT.

This clonotype was counted many times. V is TRBV20-1 and J is TRBJ2-5, with 13 bases that match TRBD2. J was trimmed by 4 bases and V by 1 base; bases with no gene match: 0. Germline loops: CDR1 DFQATT, CDR2 SNEGSKA (reference sequence). The length of the CDR3 is 14 residues. The CDR3 protein is CSARGTSGGETQYF. The CDR3, as DNA: TGCAGTGCTAGAGGGACTAGCGGGGGAGAGACCCAGTACTTC.

Details on this clonotype: Since a much larger clone is just one base distant, this may be a read error. This chain joins TRBV7-9 and TRBJ2-3, with D perhaps matching TRBD1 (5 bases). The V gene's germline CDR1 is SEHNR and CDR2 FQNEAQ (reference sequence). The CDR3 loop spans 12 amino acids. The germline V and J ends were trimmed by 5 bases and 6 bases, with 9 bases remaining between them. The CDR3: CASSNRSDTQYF. The CDR3 DNA is TGTGCCAGCAGCAACAGGTCCGATACGCAGTATTTT.

This clonotype was seen only once. The CDR3: CSARDWRTSGDDEQFF. In nucleotides, the CDR3 is TGCAGTGCTAGAGATTGGAGGACTAGCGGGGATGATGAGCAGTTCTTC. This chain connects TRBV20-1 to TRBJ2-1, with TRBD2 matching 12 bases. V lost 0 bases and J lost 8; bases outside the gene matches: 8. This CDR3 comprises 16 residues. Per germline, CDR1 DFQATT and CDR2 SNEGSKA (reference sequence).

This clonotype was detected many times. The chain carries TRBV29-1 and TRBJ1-2, with 8 bases identical to TRBD1. Germline CDR1 and CDR2: SQVTM and ANQGSEA. This CDR3 is 12 amino acids long. The junction had 3 bases not matched to a gene; V was cut back by 7 bases and J by 2 bases. The CDR3 reads CSERTGNYGYTF. The CDR3 coding sequence is TGCAGCGAAAGGACAGGGAACTATGGCTACACCTTC.

The CDR3 sequence: CSARDMSGESTDTQYF. For the CDR3, the DNA is TGCAGTGCTAGAGATATGAGCGGGGAAAGCACAGATACGCAGTATTTT. The chain uses TRBV20-1 and TRBJ2-3; 7 nucleotides agree with TRBD2. This CDR3 has 16 residues. Trimming at V came to 0 bases and at J to 0 bases, leaving 6 bases not matched to a gene. Germline loops: CDR1 DFQATT, CDR2 SNEGSKA (reference sequence).

The V gene is TRBV5-1, the J gene TRBJ2-6; D possibly matches TRBD1 or TRBD2 (5 bases each). The V gene lost 6 bases and the J gene lost 3 bases, with 13 bases spanning the gap. The CDR3 runs 15 residues. Germline loops: CDR1 SGHRS, CDR2 YFSETQ. CDR3 coding DNA: TGCGCCAGCACCCTTTCAGGGAGTGGGGCCAACGTCCTGACTTTC. Its protein is CASTLSGSGANVLTF. Full variable domain (outside the CDR3, taken from reference TRBV5-1 and TRBJ2-6): KAGVTQTPRYLIKTRGQQVTLSCSPISGHRSVSWYQQTPGQGLQFLFEYFSETQRNKGNFPGRFSGRQFSNSRSEMNVSTLELGDSALYLCASTLSGSGANVLTFGAGSRLTVL.